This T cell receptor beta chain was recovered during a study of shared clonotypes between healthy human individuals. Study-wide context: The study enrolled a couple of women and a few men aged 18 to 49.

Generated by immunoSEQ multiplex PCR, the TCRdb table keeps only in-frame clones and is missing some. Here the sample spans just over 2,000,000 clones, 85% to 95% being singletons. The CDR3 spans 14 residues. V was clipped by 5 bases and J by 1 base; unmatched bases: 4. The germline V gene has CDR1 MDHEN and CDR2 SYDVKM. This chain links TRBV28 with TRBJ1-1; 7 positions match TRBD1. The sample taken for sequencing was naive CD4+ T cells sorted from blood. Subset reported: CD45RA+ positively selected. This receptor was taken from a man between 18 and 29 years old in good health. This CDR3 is CASSPGGRNTEAFF. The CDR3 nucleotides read TGTGCCAGCAGTCCAGGGGGACGGAACACTGAAGCTTTCTTT.